This T cell receptor beta chain comes out of a study of graft-versus-host responses after intestinal transplantation. Study-wide background: Isolated intestinal, liver-intestinal, or multivisceral transplants had been given to the recipients. All of the recipients had induction that used anti-thymocyte globulin, then tacrolimus and steroids for three to four years.

Sequencing was performed with immunoSEQ multiplex PCR; in TCRdb, only in-frame clones are kept and a portion is missing. Altogether about 130,000 clones are present, about nine tenths being singletons, with the ten largest covering around 0.19%. The length of the CDR3 is 13 residues. CDR1 is SNHLY, CDR2 FYNNEI, per germline. A remark on this clone: The antigen remains unidentified.

Broader study findings: High graft-versus-host to host-versus-graft clonal ratios were found in allografts of patients who had graft-donor T cell macrochimerism. Detected in recipient marrow were GvH clones, some of which were first observed in ileum or blood.

The receptor comes from a human donor who received an intestinal transplant. Material: unstimulated CD4+ T cells sorted from spleen or lymph node cells, obtained before intestinal transplant. The chain uses TRBV2 and TRBJ2-5; no reliable D call. TRBJ2-7 explains the end of the DNA better; the J call may be wrong. The CDR3 bases are TGTGCCAGCAGTGAAGCGGGTACCTACGAGCAGTACTTC. Translating gives CASSEAGTYEQYF.